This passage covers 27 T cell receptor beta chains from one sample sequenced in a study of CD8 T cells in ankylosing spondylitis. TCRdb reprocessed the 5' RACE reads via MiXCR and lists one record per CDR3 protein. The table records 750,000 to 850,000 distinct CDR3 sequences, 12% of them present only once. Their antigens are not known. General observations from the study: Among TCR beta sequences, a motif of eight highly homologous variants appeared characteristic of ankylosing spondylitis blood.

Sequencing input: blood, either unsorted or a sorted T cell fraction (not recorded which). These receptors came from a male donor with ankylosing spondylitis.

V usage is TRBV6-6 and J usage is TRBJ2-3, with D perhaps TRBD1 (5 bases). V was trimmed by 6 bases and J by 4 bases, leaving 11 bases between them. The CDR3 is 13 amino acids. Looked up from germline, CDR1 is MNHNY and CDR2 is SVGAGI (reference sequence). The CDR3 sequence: CASREIGADTQYF. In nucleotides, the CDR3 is TGTGCCAGCAGAGAGATAGGGGCAGATACGCAGTATTTT.

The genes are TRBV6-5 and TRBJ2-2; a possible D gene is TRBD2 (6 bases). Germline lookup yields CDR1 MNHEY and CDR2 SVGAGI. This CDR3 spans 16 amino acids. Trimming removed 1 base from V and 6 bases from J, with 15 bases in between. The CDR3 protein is CASSYFARRGSGELFF. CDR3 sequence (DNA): TGTGCCAGCAGTTACTTCGCACGCCGGGGGTCCGGGGAGCTGTTTTTT.

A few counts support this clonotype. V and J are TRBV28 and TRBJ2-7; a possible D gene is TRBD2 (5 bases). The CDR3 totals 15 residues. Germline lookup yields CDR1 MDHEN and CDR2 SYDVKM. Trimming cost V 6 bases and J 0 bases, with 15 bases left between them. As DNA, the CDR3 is TGTGCCAGCAGCTCAGGAGGTTATGACTCCTACGAGCAGTACTTC. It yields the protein CASSSGGYDSYEQYF.

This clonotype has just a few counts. CDR3 in DNA: TGTGCCAGCAGCCATCCCCTTCCCTTCATCGAGCAGTACTTC. It is translated as CASSHPLPFIEQYF. The chain uses TRBV7-9 and TRBJ2-7; D unresolved. Germline-derived CDR1 and CDR2 are SEHNR and FQNEAQ (reference sequence). The CDR3 covers 14 residues. V lost 5 bases and J lost 6, with 17 bases in between.

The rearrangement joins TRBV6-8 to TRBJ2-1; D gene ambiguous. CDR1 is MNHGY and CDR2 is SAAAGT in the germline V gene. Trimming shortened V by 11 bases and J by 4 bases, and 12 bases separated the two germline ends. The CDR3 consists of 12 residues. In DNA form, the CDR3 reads TGTGCCGGCCCCGGGCCGTACAATGAGCAGTTCTTC. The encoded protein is CAGPGPYNEQFF.

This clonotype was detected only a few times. In DNA form, the CDR3 reads TGTGCCAGCAGCTTGCGGACAGGCCTCCAAGAGACCCAGTACTTC. This codes for CASSLRTGLQETQYF. The rearrangement uses TRBV7-9 and TRBJ2-5, with TRBD1 matching 7 bases. The CDR3 covers 15 residues. Germline loops: CDR1 SEHNR, CDR2 FQNEAQ (reference sequence). V trimming: 3 bases; J trimming: 1 base; junction bases outside the gene matches: 5. The variable domain in full, completed from reference TRBV7-9 and TRBJ2-5, reads DTGVSQNPRHKITKRGQNVTFRCDPISEHNRLYWYRQTLGQGPEFLTYFQNEAQLEKSRLLSDRFSAERPKGSFSTLEIQRTEQGDSAMYLCASSLRTGLQETQYFGPGTRLLVL.

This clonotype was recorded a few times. CDR3 amino acids: CSARPPSRTGLYEQYF. CDR3 bases: TGCAGTGCTAGACCCCCCTCTCGGACAGGGCTCTACGAGCAGTACTTC. The chain joins TRBV20-1 to TRBJ2-7, with TRBD1 identical over 8 bases. Germline V gene sequence: CDR1 DFQATT, CDR2 SNEGSKA (reference sequence). This CDR3 region has 16 residues. J gave up 3 bases and V 2 bases, and 12 bases lay outside the gene matches.

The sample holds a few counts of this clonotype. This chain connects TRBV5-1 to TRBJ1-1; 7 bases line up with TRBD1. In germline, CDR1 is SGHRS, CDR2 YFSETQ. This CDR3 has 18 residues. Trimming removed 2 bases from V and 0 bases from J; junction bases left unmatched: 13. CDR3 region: CASSFGAGTARMNTEAFF. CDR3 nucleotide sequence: TGCGCCAGCAGCTTCGGTGCCGGGACAGCTAGGATGAACACTGAAGCTTTCTTT.

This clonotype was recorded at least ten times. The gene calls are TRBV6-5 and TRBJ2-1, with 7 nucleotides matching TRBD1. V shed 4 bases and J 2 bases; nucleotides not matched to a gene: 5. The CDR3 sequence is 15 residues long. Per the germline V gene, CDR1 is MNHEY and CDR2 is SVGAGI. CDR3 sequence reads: CASSWRGTAYNEQFF. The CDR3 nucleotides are TGTGCCAGCAGTTGGAGAGGGACAGCCTACAATGAGCAGTTCTTC.

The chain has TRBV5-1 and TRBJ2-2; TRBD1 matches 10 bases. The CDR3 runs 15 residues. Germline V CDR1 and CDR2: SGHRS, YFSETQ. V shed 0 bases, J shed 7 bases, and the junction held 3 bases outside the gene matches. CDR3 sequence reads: CASSLAGQGFGELFF. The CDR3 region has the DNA TGCGCCAGCAGCTTGGCGGGACAGGGGTTCGGGGAGCTGTTTTTT.

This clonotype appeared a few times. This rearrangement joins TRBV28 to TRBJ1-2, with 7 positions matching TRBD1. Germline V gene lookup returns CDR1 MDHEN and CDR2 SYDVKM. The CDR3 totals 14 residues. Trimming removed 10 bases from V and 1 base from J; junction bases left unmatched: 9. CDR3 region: CATGGGGVNYGYTF. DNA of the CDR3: TGTGCCACAGGGGGGGGAGGGGTTAACTATGGCTACACCTTC.

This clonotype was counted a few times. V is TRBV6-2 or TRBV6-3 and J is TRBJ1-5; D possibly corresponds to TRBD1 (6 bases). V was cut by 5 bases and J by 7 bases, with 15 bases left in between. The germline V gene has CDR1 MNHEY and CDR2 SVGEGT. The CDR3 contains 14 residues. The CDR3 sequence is CASSNNRDRQPQHF. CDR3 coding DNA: TGTGCCAGCAGTAATAACAGGGACCGACAGCCCCAGCATTTT.

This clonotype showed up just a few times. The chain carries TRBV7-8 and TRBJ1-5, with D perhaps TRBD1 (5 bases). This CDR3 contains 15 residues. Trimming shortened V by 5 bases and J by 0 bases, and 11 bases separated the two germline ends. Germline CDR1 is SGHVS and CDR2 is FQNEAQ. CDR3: CASSPTENSNQPQHF. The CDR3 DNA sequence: TGTGCCAGCAGCCCGACAGAGAATAGCAATCAGCCCCAGCATTTT.

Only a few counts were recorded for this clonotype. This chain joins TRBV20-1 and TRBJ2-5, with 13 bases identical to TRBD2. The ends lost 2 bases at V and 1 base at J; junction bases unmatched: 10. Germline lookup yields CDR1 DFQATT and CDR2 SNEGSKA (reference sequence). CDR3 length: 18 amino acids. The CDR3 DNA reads TGCAGTGCTAGACGGACTAGCGGGAGCTTCTCCTTCCAAGAGACCCAGTACTTC. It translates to CSARRTSGSFSFQETQYF.

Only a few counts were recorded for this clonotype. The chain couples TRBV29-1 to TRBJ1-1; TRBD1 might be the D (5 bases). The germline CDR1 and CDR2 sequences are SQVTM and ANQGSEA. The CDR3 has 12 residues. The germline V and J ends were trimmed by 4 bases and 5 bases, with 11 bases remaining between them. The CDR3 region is CSVGGVRTEAFF. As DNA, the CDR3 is TGCAGCGTTGGAGGGGTAAGAACTGAAGCTTTCTTT.

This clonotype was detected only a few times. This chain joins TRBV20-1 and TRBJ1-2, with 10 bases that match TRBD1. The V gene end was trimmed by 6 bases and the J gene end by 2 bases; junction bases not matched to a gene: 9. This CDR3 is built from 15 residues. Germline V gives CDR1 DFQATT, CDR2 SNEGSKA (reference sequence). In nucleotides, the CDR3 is TGCAGTGCCATACTACCGGGACAGGGGAACTATGGCTACACCTTC. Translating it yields CSAILPGQGNYGYTF.

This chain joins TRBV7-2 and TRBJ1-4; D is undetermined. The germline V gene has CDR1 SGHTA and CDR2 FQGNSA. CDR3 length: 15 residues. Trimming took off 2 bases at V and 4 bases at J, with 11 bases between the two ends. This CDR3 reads CASSLYGSSNEKLFF. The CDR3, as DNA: TGTGCCAGCAGCTTATATGGCAGCAGTAATGAAAAACTGTTTTTT.

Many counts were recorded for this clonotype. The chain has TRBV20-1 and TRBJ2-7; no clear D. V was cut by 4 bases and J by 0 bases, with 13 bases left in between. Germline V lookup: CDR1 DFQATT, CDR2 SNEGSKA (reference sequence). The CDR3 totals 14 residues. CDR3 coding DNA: TGCAGTGCTACCCCCACAAGTAACTCCTACGAGCAGTACTTC. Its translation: CSATPTSNSYEQYF.

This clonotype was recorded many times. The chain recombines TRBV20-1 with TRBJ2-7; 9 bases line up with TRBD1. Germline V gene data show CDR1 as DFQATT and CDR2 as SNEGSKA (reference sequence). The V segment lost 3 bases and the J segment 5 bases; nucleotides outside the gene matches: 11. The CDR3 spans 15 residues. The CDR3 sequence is CSASFLLGTGNEQYF. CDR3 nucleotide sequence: TGCAGTGCTAGCTTTCTTCTCGGGACAGGGAACGAGCAGTACTTC.

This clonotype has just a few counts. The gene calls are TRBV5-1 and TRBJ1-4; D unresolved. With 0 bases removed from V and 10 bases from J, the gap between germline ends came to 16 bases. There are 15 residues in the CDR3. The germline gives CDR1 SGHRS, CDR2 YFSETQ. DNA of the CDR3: TGCGCCAGCAGCTTGGCCGGCTCCCCGTCCGGAAAACTGTTTTTT. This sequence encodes CASSLAGSPSGKLFF.

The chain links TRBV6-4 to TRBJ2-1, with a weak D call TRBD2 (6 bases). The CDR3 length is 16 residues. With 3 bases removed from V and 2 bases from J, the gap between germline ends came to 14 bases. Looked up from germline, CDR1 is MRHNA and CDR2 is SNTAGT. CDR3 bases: TGTGCCAGCAGTGAGGTGTCGTCGGGGGCCTACAATGAGCAGTTCTTC. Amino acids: CASSEVSSGAYNEQFF.

As DNA, the CDR3 is TGTGCCAGCAGCTTGCTTCCAGGGCCTGAGACCCAGTACTTC. It is translated as CASSLLPGPETQYF. This chain links TRBV7-2 with TRBJ2-5, with D possibly being TRBD1 (5 bases). Germline V CDR1 and CDR2: SGHTA, FQGNSA. The CDR3 has 14 residues. V shed 3 bases and J shed 5 bases, with 13 bases lying between them.

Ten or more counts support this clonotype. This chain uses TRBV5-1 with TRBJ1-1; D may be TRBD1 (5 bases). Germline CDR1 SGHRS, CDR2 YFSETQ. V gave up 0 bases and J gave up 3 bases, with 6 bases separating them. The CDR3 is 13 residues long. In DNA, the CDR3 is TGCGCCAGCAGCTTGGTAGGGGACACTGAAGCTTTCTTT. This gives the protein CASSLVGDTEAFF.

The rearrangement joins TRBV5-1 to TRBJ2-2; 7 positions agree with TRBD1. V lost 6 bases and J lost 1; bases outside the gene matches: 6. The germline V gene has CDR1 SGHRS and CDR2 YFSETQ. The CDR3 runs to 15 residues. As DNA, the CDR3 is TGCGCCAGCACCCGGGACAGTGTGAACACCGGGGAGCTGTTTTTT. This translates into CASTRDSVNTGELFF. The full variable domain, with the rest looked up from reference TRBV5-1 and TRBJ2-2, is KAGVTQTPRYLIKTRGQQVTLSCSPISGHRSVSWYQQTPGQGLQFLFEYFSETQRNKGNFPGRFSGRQFSNSRSEMNVSTLELGDSALYLCASTRDSVNTGELFFGEGSRLTVL.

CDR3 nucleotides: TGTGCCAGCAGAACGACAGGGGAGACCCAGTACTTC. Residues: CASRTTGETQYF. This chain uses TRBV7-9 with TRBJ2-5, with 7 bases lining up with TRBD1. CDR3 length: 12 residues. Trimming cost V 6 bases and J 5 bases; bases outside gene matches: 3. CDR1 is SEHNR and CDR2 is FQNEAQ in the germline V gene (reference sequence). Using reference TRBV7-9 and TRBJ2-5 for the parts outside the CDR3, the full variable domain is DTGVSQNPRHKITKRGQNVTFRCDPISEHNRLYWYRQTLGQGPEFLTYFQNEAQLEKSRLLSDRFSAERPKGSFSTLEIQRTEQGDSAMYLCASRTTGETQYFGPGTRLLVL.

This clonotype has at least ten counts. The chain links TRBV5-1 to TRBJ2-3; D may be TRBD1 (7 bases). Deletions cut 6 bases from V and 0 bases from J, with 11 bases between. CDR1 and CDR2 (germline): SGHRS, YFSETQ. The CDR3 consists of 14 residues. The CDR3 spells CASMRGQSTDTQYF. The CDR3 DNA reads TGCGCCAGCATGCGGGGACAGAGCACAGATACGCAGTATTTT.

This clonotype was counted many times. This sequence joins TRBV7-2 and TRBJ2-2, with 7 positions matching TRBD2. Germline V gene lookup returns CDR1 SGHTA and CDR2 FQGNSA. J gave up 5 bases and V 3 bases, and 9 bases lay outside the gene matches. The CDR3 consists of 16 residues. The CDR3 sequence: CASSFPAGVGTGELFF. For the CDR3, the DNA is TGTGCCAGCAGCTTCCCGGCGGGGGTGGGGACCGGGGAGCTGTTTTTT.